This T cell receptor (beta chain) emerged from a study of T-cell memory formation after mild COVID-19. At the level of the study: Largely, TCR clusters stayed within a single donor.

CDR3 size: 16 residues. Trimming left V 3 bases short and J 5 bases short, with 17 bases between. Germline CDR1 is MGHRA and CDR2 is YSYEKL. 5'RACE primed from the constant segment yielded TCR alpha and TCR beta cDNA libraries bearing sample barcodes and UMIs. In TCRdb, the 5' RACE reads were re-called with MiXCR into one record per CDR3 protein. The sample records 450,000 to 650,000 distinct CDR3 sequences, about 20% being singletons. Study observations and caveats: Mainly CM and EM harbored the contracting CD4+ clones; mainly EMRA harbored the CD8+ ones. Some responding clones appeared in pre-infection memory, suggesting cross-reactive memory joined.

As for this clonotype: What it recognizes is unknown.

The source of this sequence is an adult woman who had mild COVID-19 (a few samples of this study predate the infection). Cell type and time point are not known. J is TRBJ1-5 and V is TRBV4-1, with D possibly matching TRBD1 (6 bases). The sample comprised PBMCs or a T cell subset sorted from them (not recorded which). CDR3 in amino acids: CASSQGLGGTYQPQHF. DNA of the CDR3: TGCGCCAGCAGCCAGGGTTTAGGGGGGACTTATCAGCCCCAGCATTTT.